The present TCR beta chain was sequenced within a study of T cell repertoires in cytomegalovirus infection. As to this clonotype: Its target is not known.

Each CDR3 protein is one row after TCRdb ran MiXCR on the reads. The sample has approximately 730,000 distinct CDR3 sequences; roughly 30% are singletons. The length of the CDR3 is 16 residues. With 0 bases removed from V and 1 base from J, the gap between germline ends came to 10 bases. CDR1 and CDR2 from the germline V gene are SGHTA and FQGNSA. This material consisted of cultured PBMCs, taken from culture after CMV antigen stimulation. The TCR originated in a human donor in good health (CMV status not recorded). Some clones in this sample may be carry-over from other donors' samples. The chain combines TRBV7-2 with TRBJ2-1, with D uncertain. CDR3 amino acids: CASSLAPDRSYNEQFF. CDR3 sequence (DNA): TGTGCCAGCAGCTTAGCGCCCGACCGATCCTACAATGAGCAGTTCTTC. Combining the CDR3 with reference TRBV7-2 and TRBJ2-1 gives the whole variable domain GAGVSQSPSNKVTEKGKDVELRCDPISGHTALYWYRQSLGQGLEFLIYFQGNSAPDKSGLPSDRFSAERTGGSVSTLTIQRTQQEDSAVYLCASSLAPDRSYNEQFFGPGTRLTVL.